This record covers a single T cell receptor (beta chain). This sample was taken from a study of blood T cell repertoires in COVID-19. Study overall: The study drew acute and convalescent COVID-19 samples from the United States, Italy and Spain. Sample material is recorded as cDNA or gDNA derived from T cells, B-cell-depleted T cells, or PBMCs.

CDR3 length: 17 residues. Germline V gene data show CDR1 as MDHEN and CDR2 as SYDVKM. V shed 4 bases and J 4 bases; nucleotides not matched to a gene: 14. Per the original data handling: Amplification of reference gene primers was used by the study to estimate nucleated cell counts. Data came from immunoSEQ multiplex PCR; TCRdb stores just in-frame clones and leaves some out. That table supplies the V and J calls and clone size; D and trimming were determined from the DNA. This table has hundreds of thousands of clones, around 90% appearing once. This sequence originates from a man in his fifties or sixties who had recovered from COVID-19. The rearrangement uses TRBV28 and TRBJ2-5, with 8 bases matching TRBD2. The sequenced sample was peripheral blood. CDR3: CASSYLSRGLAGETQYF. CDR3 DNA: TGTGCCAGCAGTTATCTGTCTCGAGGACTAGCTGGAGAGACCCAGTACTTC.